These 16 T cell receptor beta chains came from one sample sequenced in a study of T cells in Graves' hyperthyroidism and ophthalmopathy. RNA transcripts yielded amplified TCR beta CDR3 regions. In the first-round RT-PCR of the TCR CDR3, the HTBI primer set was used. TCRdb analysed the multiplex PCR reads with MiXCR anew, one entry per CDR3 protein. Found here are about 350,000 distinct CDR3 sequences, 11% to 15% of them singletons; the top ten hold 20% to 25%. What was sequenced was blood. Every receptor here comes from a woman in her twenties or thirties with Graves' hyperthyroidism.

This clonotype showed up many times. The chain couples TRBV7-2 to TRBJ1-5, with 9 nucleotides matching TRBD1. The CDR3 consists of 14 residues. The ends lost 5 bases at V and 6 bases at J; junction bases unmatched: 5. The germline gives CDR1 SGHTA, CDR2 FQGNSA. CDR3 sequence: CASSVGTGTQPQHF. In DNA form, the CDR3 reads TGTGCCAGCAGCGTCGGGACAGGGACTCAGCCCCAGCATTTT. The full variable domain, with the rest looked up from reference TRBV7-2 and TRBJ1-5, is GAGVSQSPSNKVTEKGKDVELRCDPISGHTALYWYRQSLGQGLEFLIYFQGNSAPDKSGLPSDRFSAERTGGSVSTLTIQRTQQEDSAVYLCASSVGTGTQPQHFGDGTRLSIL.

A remark on this clonotype: A much larger clone differs from this one at a single base, so this may be a read error. The rearrangement uses TRBV7-2 and TRBJ1-3; D not resolved. The CDR3 consists of 15 residues. The germline V gene has CDR1 SGHTA and CDR2 FQGNSA. The CDR3 nucleotides are TGTGCCGGCAGCTTAGACGGGAGCTCTGGAAACACCATATATTTT. Encoded protein: CAGSLDGSSGNTIYF.

A note on this clonotype: A clone one base away is much larger, so this may be a read error. This rearrangement joins TRBV30 to TRBJ2-5; the match to TRBD1 covers 9 bases. The DNA end is a closer match to TRBJ2-1, so the J assignment may be wrong. The CDR3 spans 15 residues. CDR1 GTSNPN and CDR2 SVGIG come from the germline V gene (reference sequence). The CDR3 sequence is CAWSVGQGTIETQFF. The DNA for the CDR3 is TGTGCCTGGAGTGTAGGACAGGGGACCATCGAGACCCAGTTCTTC.

The chain links TRBV30 to TRBJ2-1, with 11 nucleotides matching TRBD2. The CDR3 has 17 amino acids. Looked up from germline, CDR1 is GTSNPN and CDR2 is SVGIG (reference sequence). Unmatched junction bases numbered 15, after V lost 4 bases and J lost 7 bases. DNA for the CDR3: TGTGCCTGGACCCCCGGTAGCGGGAGGGCCAGAGGGAATGAGCAGTTCTTC. It specifies CAWTPGSGRARGNEQFF.

The chain is built from TRBV14 and TRBJ2-1; 10 bases are shared with TRBD2. The V gene's germline CDR1 is SGHDN and CDR2 FVKESK. The junction had 6 bases not matched to a gene; V was cut back by 0 bases and J by 7 bases. CDR3 length: 16 amino acids. CDR3 residues: CASSQEILAGGNEQFF. The CDR3 nucleotides are TGTGCCAGCAGCCAAGAAATATTAGCGGGAGGAAATGAGCAGTTCTTC.

This clonotype appeared many times. The chain uses TRBV30 and TRBJ1-1; D uncertain. V was shortened by 2 bases and J by 3 bases, with 13 bases between the two germline ends. The CDR3 has 14 residues. Germline assignment: CDR1 GTSNPN and CDR2 SVGIG (reference sequence). CDR3 bases: TGTGCCTGGAGTAAGGAAAACCGATACACTGAAGCTTTCTTT. Its protein product is CAWSKENRYTEAFF.

This clonotype showed up many times. The rearrangement joins TRBV28 to TRBJ2-2; D is unresolved. The germline V gene encodes CDR1 MDHEN and CDR2 SYDVKM. V lost 4 bases and J 4 bases, leaving 13 bases between the germline ends. The CDR3 runs to 15 residues. This chain's CDR3 is CASSSGSRVTGELFF. DNA for the CDR3: TGTGCCAGCAGTTCCGGTAGTCGGGTCACCGGGGAGCTGTTTTTT. Looking up the rest from reference TRBV28 and TRBJ2-2 gives the full variable domain: DVKVTQSSRYLVKRTGEKVFLECVQDMDHENMFWYRQDPGLGLRLIYFSYDVKMKEKGDIPEGYSVSREKKERFSLILESASTNQTSMYLCASSSGSRVTGELFFGEGSRLTVL.

This clonotype has a count of ten or more. The J gene is TRBJ1-1, the V gene TRBV7-3; 7 nucleotides agree with TRBD1. CDR3 length equals 13 residues. Germline V lookup: CDR1 SGHTA, CDR2 FQGTGA. The ends lost 5 bases at V and 3 bases at J; junction bases unmatched: 3. CDR3 coding DNA: TGTGCCAGCAGCCAGGGGGGGTACACTGAAGCTTTCTTT. It translates to CASSQGGYTEAFF.

Many counts were recorded for this clonotype. The CDR3 loop reads CSAKAPPHGYTF. The CDR3 nucleotides read TGCAGTGCTAAAGCCCCACCCCATGGCTACACCTTC. V usage is TRBV20-1 and J usage is TRBJ1-2; D is undetermined. Germline values: CDR1 DFQATT, CDR2 SNEGSKA (reference sequence). The germline V and J ends were trimmed by 4 bases and 6 bases, with 12 bases remaining between them. This CDR3 has 12 amino acids.

For this clonotype: A single base separates this from a much larger clone, so it may be a read error. This sequence joins TRBV7-8 and TRBJ2-5; D possibly corresponds to TRBD1 (6 bases). The CDR3 is made up of 13 amino acids. Germline CDR1 and CDR2: SGHVS and FQNEAQ. CDR3 bases: TGTGCCGGCAGCTTTGCAGGGGAAGAGACCCAGTACTTC. This codes for CAGSFAGEETQYF. The whole variable domain, remainder taken from reference TRBV7-8 and TRBJ2-5, is GAGVSQSPRYKVAKRGQDVALRCDPISGHVSLFWYQQALGQGPEFLTYFQNEAQLDKSGLPSDRFFAERPEGSVSTLKIQRTQQEDSAVYLCAGSFAGEETQYFGPGTRLLVL.

V is TRBV14 and J is TRBJ2-7; D unresolved. Looked up from germline, CDR1 is SGHDN and CDR2 is FVKESK. The V end was cut by 0 bases, the J end by 3 bases, with 15 bases between. The CDR3 runs to 16 residues. The CDR3 region is CASSQDHRSFGYEQYF. DNA of the CDR3: TGTGCCAGCAGCCAAGATCATAGGAGTTTTGGCTACGAGCAGTACTTC.

This clonotype appeared many times. The gene calls are TRBV2 and TRBJ1-5; no reliable D call. The CDR3 has 13 amino acids. Germline values: CDR1 SNHLY, CDR2 FYNNEI. Trimming stripped 4 bases from V and 6 bases from J, with 10 bases between. In DNA form, the CDR3 reads TGTGCCAGCAGTGTAGCCGCGGTTCAGCCCCAGCATTTT. Its translation is CASSVAAVQPQHF.

The rearrangement joins TRBV10-2 to TRBJ1-5; D remains ambiguous. The CDR3 spans 14 residues. Per germline, CDR1 WSHSY and CDR2 SAAADI. V was pared by 0 bases and J by 11 bases, with 14 bases between. CDR3 region: CASSESIGLKAQHF. As DNA, the CDR3 is TGCGCCAGCAGTGAGTCGATCGGGCTCAAAGCCCAGCATTTT.

The chain couples TRBV28 to TRBJ1-4; TRBD1 matches at 7 bases. V lost 6 bases, J lost 8 bases, and 12 bases stayed unmatched. CDR1 MDHEN and CDR2 SYDVKM come from the germline V gene. The CDR3 contains 15 residues. The CDR3 is CASSRAGTDFEKLFF. CDR3 bases: TGTGCCAGCAGCCGAGCCGGGACAGATTTCGAAAAACTGTTTTTT.

This clonotype has just a few counts. The chain combines TRBV11-2 with TRBJ2-5; maybe TRBD1 (6 bases). Germline V gene lookup returns CDR1 SGHAT and CDR2 FQNNGV. The CDR3 runs 15 residues. Trimming removed 2 bases at V and 3 bases at J, with 13 bases between. CDR3 sequence (DNA): TGTGCCAGCAGCTTACCCCGACAGGAAAAAGAGACCCAGTACTTC. Its protein product is CASSLPRQEKETQYF.

Many counts were recorded for this clonotype. This rearrangement joins TRBV13 to TRBJ2-7; a weak D match, TRBD1 (5 bases). CDR3 length equals 17 residues. Germline CDR1 reads PRHDT; CDR2 reads FYEKMQ (reference sequence). Trimming removed 0 bases at V and 4 bases at J, with 19 bases between. The CDR3 DNA follows: TGTGCCAGCAGCTTAGGTTCGGTGACAGCTCACGGATACGAGCAGTACTTC. It yields the protein CASSLGSVTAHGYEQYF.